In this sample, the clone carrying this TCR beta chain turned up many times. Its antigen remains unidentified. This entry belongs to a study of T cell repertoires in cytomegalovirus infection. Study in general: Public TCR beta signatures were indicative of both CMV infection and a matching HLA type.

Study results and caveats: Frequencies of public TCR beta families were cumulated, and this identified carriers of CMV plus the relevant HLA. The ex vivo response was dominated by HLA-C-restricted CMV-specific TCR beta clonotypes.

TCRdb analysed the reads with MiXCR anew, one entry per CDR3 protein. The table records roughly 130,000 distinct CDR3 sequences, under 30% of them present only once. The specimen was PBMCs, sequenced either directly or after in vitro stimulation (not recorded which). The receptor was isolated from a human donor in good health (CMV status not recorded). Some clones in this sample may be carry-over from other donors' samples.

CDR3 DNA sequence: TGTGCCAGCAGCTTAAGGGCAGGGGGAGATAGCAATCAGCCCCAGCATTTT. Translated: CASSLRAGGDSNQPQHF. The chain recombines TRBV7-8 with TRBJ1-5, with 7 bases aligning to TRBD1. There are 17 residues in the CDR3. The germline V gene has CDR1 SGHVS and CDR2 FQNEAQ. J gave up 0 bases and V 2 bases, and 7 bases lay outside the gene matches.